The present entry profiles one TCR beta chain with its context. Antigen specificity is unknown. This specimen belongs to a study of CD4 T cells in relation to SARS-CoV-2 and coronaviruses. Broader study findings: Pre-pandemic and post-infection samples never came from the same donor.

Looked up from germline, CDR1 is SGHRS and CDR2 is YFSETQ. Losses at the gene ends were 2 bases for V and 6 bases for J; bases not matched to a gene: 13. The CDR3 spans 16 residues. The unexposed donors gave CD4+ T cells in 2011-2018, prior to COVID-19. Repertoires were generated with immunoSEQ multiplex PCR, while TCRdb's copy carries only in-frame clones and drops some. Here the sample spans 60,000 to 85,000 clones, 85% to 95% being singletons. The chain couples TRBV5-1 to TRBJ1-2, with 7 bases matching TRBD1. The sequenced material came from naive CD4+ T cells from PBMCs. Subset specified: naive CD4+ T cells isolated by negative enrichment. This clonotype was obtained from a human donor in good health. Written as DNA, the CDR3 is TGCGCCAGCAGCTTACCAGAAACGGGACAGACAAATGGCTACACCTTC. Protein product: CASSLPETGQTNGYTF.